The sequence of this T cell receptor (beta chain) was determined in a study of identifying expanded T cells in peripheral blood. Healthy donors had no documented immune events, such as infections, while sampled. CDR1 is SGHRS, CDR2 YFSETQ, per germline. The CDR3 has 13 residues. The V end lost 2 bases, the J end lost 3 bases, and 7 bases lay between the germline ends. Measured with immunoSEQ multiplex PCR; TCRdb has only the in-frame clones, and not every one. The profile shows 90,000 or so clones, approximately 83% of them singletons. A word on this clone: Its antigen is unknown. The same CDR3 also results from other DNA sequences found in this sample.

Points from the study as a whole: Variance in clone template counts between approximately 2-week samples significantly increased with total template count across all healthy donors. Technical replicates showed approximately 1.2 changed clones; approximately two weeks approximately 15; four weeks 19.

This rearrangement joins TRBV5-1 to TRBJ2-3, with D tentatively TRBD2 (5 bases). The TCR comes from a person between 18 and 70 years old in good health. Sequencing was carried out using blood. The CDR3 nucleotides read TGCGCCAGCAGCTTTTCGGGGACAGATACGCAGTATTTT. It is translated as CASSFSGTDTQYF.